A single T cell receptor beta chain is shown here with its context. Its antigen is undetermined. The data were taken from a study of cytomegalovirus exposure and HLA in healthy donors. Study-level background: T cells numbering around 200 million yielded approximately 120 million unique TCR beta sequences in an earlier analysis. A data release that came early held 80 million or so unique TCRs from HLA-typed donors.

Study-wide results and limits: A later analysis found TCR association rates differed by HLA locus, highest for DRB1 and lowest for HLA-C.

Germline V gene data show CDR1 as GTSNPN and CDR2 as SVGIG (reference sequence). The CDR3 is made up of 13 amino acids. V dropped 3 bases and J dropped 0 bases, with 5 bases sitting between them. In the PCR, 60 Vbeta and 13 Jbeta primers were used. TCRdb's copy holds only in-frame clones and misses some; the assay was immunoSEQ multiplex PCR. The data contain 90,000 to 110,000 clones, approximately 72% of them singletons. Sequencing input: PBMCs. This receptor was identified in a man aged 25-45 years in good health and CMV-seronegative. V usage is TRBV30 and J usage is TRBJ2-2; weak D call: TRBD1 (5 bases). The CDR3 DNA reads TGTGCCTGGAGACAGGCGAACACCGGGGAGCTGTTTTTT. Translated: CAWRQANTGELFF.